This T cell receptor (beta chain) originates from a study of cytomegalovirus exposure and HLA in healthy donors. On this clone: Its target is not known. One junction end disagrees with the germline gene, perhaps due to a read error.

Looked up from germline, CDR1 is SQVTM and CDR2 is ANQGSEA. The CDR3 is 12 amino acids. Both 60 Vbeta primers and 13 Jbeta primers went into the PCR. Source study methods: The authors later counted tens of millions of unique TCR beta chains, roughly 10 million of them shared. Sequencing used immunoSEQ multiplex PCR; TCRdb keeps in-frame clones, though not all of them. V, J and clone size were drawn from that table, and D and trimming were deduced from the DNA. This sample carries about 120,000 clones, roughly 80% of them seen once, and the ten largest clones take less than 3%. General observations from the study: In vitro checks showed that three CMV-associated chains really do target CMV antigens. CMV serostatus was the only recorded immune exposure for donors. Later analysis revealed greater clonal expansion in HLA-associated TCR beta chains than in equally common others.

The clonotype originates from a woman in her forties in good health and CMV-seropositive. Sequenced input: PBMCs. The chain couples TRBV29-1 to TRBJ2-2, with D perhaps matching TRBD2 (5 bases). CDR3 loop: CSVRWFTGELLF. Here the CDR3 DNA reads TGCAGCGTTCGGTGGTTCACCGGGGAGCTGCTTTTT.